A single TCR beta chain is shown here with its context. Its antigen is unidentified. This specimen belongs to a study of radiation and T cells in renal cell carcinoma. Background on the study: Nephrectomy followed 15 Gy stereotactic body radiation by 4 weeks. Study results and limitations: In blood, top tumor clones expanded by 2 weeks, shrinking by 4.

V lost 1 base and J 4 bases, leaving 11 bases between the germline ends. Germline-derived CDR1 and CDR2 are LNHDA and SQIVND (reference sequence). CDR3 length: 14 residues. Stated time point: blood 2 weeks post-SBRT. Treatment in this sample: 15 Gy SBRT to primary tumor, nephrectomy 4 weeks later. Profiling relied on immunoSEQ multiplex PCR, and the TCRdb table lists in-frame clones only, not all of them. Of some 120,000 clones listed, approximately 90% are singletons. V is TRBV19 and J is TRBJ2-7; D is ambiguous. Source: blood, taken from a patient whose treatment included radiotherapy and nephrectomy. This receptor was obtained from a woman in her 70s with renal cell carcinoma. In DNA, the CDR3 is TGTGCCAGTAGTATAGGCATACTACATTACGAGCAGTACTTC. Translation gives CASSIGILHYEQYF.